These T cell receptor beta chains were read from a single sample in a study of blood T cell repertoires in COVID-19. Clones were read by immunoSEQ multiplex PCR, and TCRdb kept only the in-frame ones, dropping some. In the table there are 99,000 or so clones, around 76% of which are singletons. The sequenced material came from peripheral blood. All receptors come from a woman aged 70-85 years with acute or convalescent COVID-19. CDR3s include the opening cysteine and the closing phenylalanine or tryptophan. Fields, in order: J gene, clone size, V gene, D gene, CDR3 protein, CDR3 DNA. D genes are given only for firm matches. The listing skips clone size in some rows; elsewhere it reads once, few, many or a size class.

J gene: TRBJ1-1
clone size: -
V gene: TRBV9
D gene: TRBD1
CDR3 protein: CASSVVGGGGTEAFF
CDR3 DNA: TGTGCCAGCAGCGTAGTAGGGGGCGGAGGTACTGAAGCTTTCTTT

J gene: TRBJ1-2
clone size: -
V gene: TRBV6-5
D gene: -
CDR3 protein: CASNVSPNYGYTF
CDR3 DNA: TGTGCCAGCAACGTCAGTCCTAACTATGGCTACACCTTC

J gene: TRBJ2-3
clone size: -
V gene: TRBV5-1
D gene: TRBD2
CDR3 protein: CASSPTPGLAVLSTDTQYF
CDR3 DNA: TGCGCCAGCAGCCCAACTCCGGGACTAGCGGTACTTAGCACAGATACGCAGTATTTT

J gene: TRBJ2-2
clone size: -
V gene: TRBV6-2/TRBV6-3
D gene: -
CDR3 protein: CASSSWTGGTNTGELFF
CDR3 DNA: TGTGCCAGCAGTTCCTGGACTGGCGGGACCAACACCGGGGAGCTGTTTTTT

J gene: TRBJ1-5
clone size: -
V gene: TRBV18
D gene: -
CDR3 protein: CASSPSRGGNQPQHF
CDR3 DNA: TGTGCCAGCTCACCATCGCGCGGGGGCAATCAGCCCCAGCATTTT

J gene: TRBJ1-6
clone size: many
V gene: TRBV15
D gene: TRBD1
CDR3 protein: CATSRGQGQNSPLHF
CDR3 DNA: TGTGCCACCAGCAGAGGACAGGGGCAGAATTCACCCCTCCACTTT

J gene: TRBJ1-1
clone size: few
V gene: TRBV7-9
D gene: -
CDR3 protein: CASSRRRDENTEAFF
CDR3 DNA: TGTGCCAGCAGCCGGAGGAGGGATGAGAACACTGAAGCTTTCTTT

J gene: TRBJ2-1
clone size: -
V gene: TRBV11-2
D gene: TRBD2
CDR3 protein: CASSISGGPGNEQFF
CDR3 DNA: TGTGCCAGCAGCATTAGCGGGGGGCCGGGTAATGAGCAGTTCTTC

J gene: TRBJ2-1
clone size: -
V gene: TRBV30
D gene: TRBD1
CDR3 protein: CAWSLDRGRLYEQFF
CDR3 DNA: TGTGCCTGGAGTTTAGACAGGGGGCGCTTATATGAGCAGTTCTTC

J gene: TRBJ1-6
clone size: -
V gene: TRBV6-1
D gene: -
CDR3 protein: CASSVAGSSYNSPLHF
CDR3 DNA: TGTGCCAGCAGTGTTGCCGGGAGCTCCTATAATTCACCCCTCCACTTT

J gene: TRBJ2-6
clone size: few
V gene: TRBV4-3
D gene: -
CDR3 protein: CASSQIAGAGANVLTF
CDR3 DNA: TGCGCCAGCAGCCAAATTGCGGGGGCGGGGGCCAACGTCCTGACTTTC

J gene: TRBJ2-2
clone size: -
V gene: TRBV27
D gene: TRBD2
CDR3 protein: CASSLHLGGAAPGELFF
CDR3 DNA: TGTGCCAGCAGTCTACATCTCGGGGGGGCCGCGCCCGGGGAGCTGTTTTTT

J gene: TRBJ2-3
clone size: -
V gene: TRBV5-4
D gene: TRBD1
CDR3 protein: CAEGAVSTDTQYF
CDR3 DNA: TGTGCCGAGGGGGCGGTTAGCACAGATACGCAGTATTTT

J gene: TRBJ2-3
clone size: few
V gene: TRBV4-3
D gene: -
CDR3 protein: CASSQDGSGGDTQYF
CDR3 DNA: TGCGCCAGCAGCCAAGATGGCAGCGGCGGGGATACGCAGTATTTT

J gene: TRBJ1-1
clone size: -
V gene: TRBV7-2
D gene: TRBD1
CDR3 protein: CASSLQGAPWTEAFF
CDR3 DNA: TGTGCCAGCAGCTTACAGGGGGCGCCTTGGACTGAAGCTTTCTTT

J gene: TRBJ2-7
clone size: -
V gene: TRBV5-1
D gene: TRBD1
CDR3 protein: CASSVTGGGYEQYF
CDR3 DNA: TGCGCCAGCAGCGTTACAGGGGGCGGGTACGAGCAGTACTTC

J gene: TRBJ2-1
clone size: -
V gene: TRBV2
D gene: TRBD2
CDR3 protein: CASDSLAGGYNEQFF
CDR3 DNA: TGTGCCAGCGATTCCTTAGCGGGGGGGTACAATGAGCAGTTCTTC

J gene: TRBJ1-4
clone size: -
V gene: TRBV30
D gene: TRBD1
CDR3 protein: CAWSSTGVGEKLFF
CDR3 DNA: TGTGCCTGGAGTTCAACAGGGGTTGGTGAAAAACTGTTTTTT

J gene: TRBJ1-5
clone size: -
V gene: TRBV6-6
D gene: -
CDR3 protein: CASSYGGEGNQPQHF
CDR3 DNA: TGTGCCAGCAGTTACGGCGGGGAGGGCAATCAGCCCCAGCATTTT

J gene: TRBJ1-2
clone size: few
V gene: TRBV7-6
D gene: TRBD1
CDR3 protein: CASSLNRGNGYGYTF
CDR3 DNA: TGTGCCAGCAGCTTGAACAGGGGGAACGGATATGGCTACACCTTC

J gene: TRBJ1-2
clone size: -
V gene: TRBV2
D gene: TRBD1
CDR3 protein: CASRTTGVSGYTF
CDR3 DNA: TGTGCCAGCAGAACCACAGGGGTAAGCGGCTACACCTTC

J gene: TRBJ1-1
clone size: once
V gene: TRBV6-6
D gene: -
CDR3 protein: CASSSFRATNTEAFF
CDR3 DNA: TGTGCCAGCAGCAGTTTCAGGGCGACAAACACTGAAGCTTTCTTT

J gene: TRBJ2-3
clone size: few
V gene: TRBV6-2/TRBV6-3
D gene: -
CDR3 protein: CASSRLGRAGTDTQYF
CDR3 DNA: TGTGCCAGCAGTAGGCTAGGGCGGGCGGGCACAGATACGCAGTATTTT

J gene: TRBJ1-2
clone size: -
V gene: TRBV6-5
D gene: -
CDR3 protein: CASSPLRGRANGYTF
CDR3 DNA: TGTGCCAGCAGCCCCCTCAGGGGTAGAGCGAATGGCTACACCTTC

J gene: TRBJ2-2
clone size: -
V gene: TRBV19
D gene: -
CDR3 protein: CASLQVSVTGELFF
CDR3 DNA: TGTGCCAGCTTACAGGTGTCGGTCACCGGGGAGCTGTTTTTT

J gene: TRBJ2-5
clone size: once
V gene: TRBV6-6
D gene: -
CDR3 protein: CASRGAGGETQYF
CDR3 DNA: TGTGCCAGCAGGGGCGCCGGAGGGGAGACCCAGTACTTC

J gene: TRBJ2-1
clone size: -
V gene: TRBV13
D gene: TRBD2
CDR3 protein: CASSGRTSGGPLNEQFF
CDR3 DNA: TGTGCCAGCAGCGGGCGGACTAGCGGGGGACCCTTGAATGAGCAGTTCTTC

J gene: TRBJ2-3
clone size: -
V gene: TRBV19
D gene: TRBD2
CDR3 protein: CATGDYGSTDTQYF
CDR3 DNA: TGTGCCACCGGGGACTACGGAAGCACAGATACGCAGTATTTT

J gene: TRBJ2-1
clone size: -
V gene: TRBV7-8
D gene: -
CDR3 protein: CASSLGGQALKQFF
CDR3 DNA: TGTGCCAGCAGCTTGGGGGGGCAGGCCCTTAAGCAGTTCTTC

J gene: TRBJ1-2
clone size: -
V gene: TRBV7-9
D gene: TRBD1
CDR3 protein: CASSLHLGPLPRGNLGYTF
CDR3 DNA: TGTGCCAGCAGCTTGCACCTCGGACCCTTACCCAGGGGGAACTTAGGCTACACCTTC

J gene: TRBJ2-1
clone size: -
V gene: TRBV2
D gene: -
CDR3 protein: CASTPVFEQFF
CDR3 DNA: TGTGCCAGCACCCCGGTATTTGAGCAGTTCTTC

J gene: TRBJ1-2
clone size: -
V gene: TRBV6-5
D gene: -
CDR3 protein: CASSAGAGFRGYTF
CDR3 DNA: TGTGCCAGCAGCGCAGGGGCCGGGTTTCGGGGCTACACCTTC

J gene: TRBJ2-3
clone size: few
V gene: TRBV6-1
D gene: TRBD1
CDR3 protein: CASSDRTGGADTQYF
CDR3 DNA: TGTGCCAGCAGTGATAGGACAGGGGGCGCAGATACGCAGTATTTT

J gene: TRBJ1-2
clone size: -
V gene: TRBV5-4
D gene: -
CDR3 protein: CASSLSYDSYGYTF
CDR3 DNA: TGTGCCAGCAGCTTGTCGTACGACAGCTATGGCTACACCTTC

J gene: TRBJ2-5
clone size: -
V gene: TRBV2
D gene: TRBD2
CDR3 protein: CANQRRLAVQETQYF
CDR3 DNA: TGTGCCAATCAGAGGAGACTAGCGGTCCAAGAGACCCAGTACTTC

J gene: TRBJ2-7
clone size: many
V gene: TRBV2
D gene: TRBD1
CDR3 protein: CASGQGFSYEQYF
CDR3 DNA: TGTGCCAGCGGACAGGGCTTCTCCTACGAGCAGTACTTC

J gene: TRBJ2-3
clone size: few
V gene: TRBV5-1
D gene: TRBD2
CDR3 protein: CASSGASGVTDTQYF
CDR3 DNA: TGCGCCAGCAGCGGGGCTAGCGGGGTCACAGATACGCAGTATTTT

J gene: TRBJ2-1
clone size: -
V gene: TRBV19
D gene: -
CDR3 protein: CASNFRGYNEQFF
CDR3 DNA: TGTGCCAGTAATTTCCGGGGGTACAATGAGCAGTTCTTC

J gene: TRBJ2-6
clone size: -
V gene: TRBV4-1
D gene: -
CDR3 protein: CASSQLSGTSDKGANVLTF
CDR3 DNA: TGCGCCAGCAGCCAACTTAGCGGAACCTCTGACAAAGGGGCCAACGTCCTGACTTTC

J gene: TRBJ2-2
clone size: -
V gene: TRBV6-5
D gene: TRBD2
CDR3 protein: CASSYEAGETGELFF
CDR3 DNA: TGTGCCAGCAGTTACGAGGCGGGGGAGACCGGGGAGCTGTTTTTT

J gene: TRBJ1-3
clone size: -
V gene: TRBV5-5
D gene: -
CDR3 protein: CASSLAGAGSGNTIYF
CDR3 DNA: TGTGCCAGCAGCCTCGCGGGGGCCGGCTCTGGAAACACCATATATTTT

J gene: TRBJ1-6
clone size: -
V gene: TRBV5-4
D gene: -
CDR3 protein: CASPVKPNNSPLHF
CDR3 DNA: TGTGCCAGCCCCGTAAAGCCTAATAATTCACCCCTCCACTTT

J gene: TRBJ1-4
clone size: -
V gene: TRBV10-3
D gene: TRBD1
CDR3 protein: CAIRGQGASEKLFF
CDR3 DNA: TGTGCCATCAGGGGACAGGGTGCGAGTGAAAAACTGTTTTTT

J gene: TRBJ1-4
clone size: -
V gene: TRBV19
D gene: TRBD1
CDR3 protein: CASTEGAVNEKLFF
CDR3 DNA: TGTGCCAGTACCGAGGGGGCAGTTAATGAAAAACTGTTTTTT

J gene: TRBJ1-2
clone size: -
V gene: TRBV30
D gene: TRBD1
CDR3 protein: CAWSVTGTYGYTF
CDR3 DNA: TGTGCCTGGAGTGTGACAGGGACCTATGGCTACACCTTC

J gene: TRBJ2-3
clone size: -
V gene: TRBV18
D gene: -
CDR3 protein: CASSPRTGTDTQYF
CDR3 DNA: TGTGCCAGCTCACCACGGACAGGCACAGATACGCAGTATTTT

J gene: TRBJ2-5
clone size: -
V gene: TRBV7-6
D gene: -
CDR3 protein: CASSLAGLGQAGETQYF
CDR3 DNA: TGTGCCAGCAGCTTAGCAGGTCTGGGGCAGGCGGGGGAGACCCAGTACTTC

J gene: TRBJ2-1
clone size: -
V gene: TRBV6-5
D gene: TRBD2
CDR3 protein: CASSLAGGRNEQFF
CDR3 DNA: TGTGCCAGCAGTTTAGCGGGGGGGCGTAATGAGCAGTTCTTC

J gene: TRBJ1-1
clone size: -
V gene: TRBV7-8
D gene: -
CDR3 protein: CASSFEGDNTEAFF
CDR3 DNA: TGTGCCAGCAGCTTTGAGGGGGACAACACTGAAGCTTTCTTT

J gene: TRBJ2-2
clone size: -
V gene: TRBV5-1
D gene: TRBD1
CDR3 protein: CASSLMGQGPGELFF
CDR3 DNA: TGCGCCAGCAGCTTGATGGGACAGGGTCCCGGGGAGCTGTTTTTT

J gene: TRBJ2-3
clone size: few
V gene: TRBV10-1
D gene: TRBD1
CDR3 protein: CASSVGTGGPTDTQYF
CDR3 DNA: TGCGCCAGCAGTGTGGGGACAGGGGGCCCCACAGATACGCAGTATTTT

J gene: TRBJ2-3
clone size: once
V gene: TRBV2
D gene: TRBD2
CDR3 protein: CASRKAGSSTDTQYF
CDR3 DNA: TGTGCCAGCAGGAAAGCGGGGTCCAGCACAGATACGCAGTATTTT

J gene: TRBJ2-5
clone size: -
V gene: TRBV10-1
D gene: TRBD1
CDR3 protein: CASSEDRGPETQYF
CDR3 DNA: TGCGCCAGCAGTGAGGACAGGGGGCCTGAGACCCAGTACTTC

J gene: TRBJ2-6
clone size: -
V gene: TRBV9
D gene: TRBD2
CDR3 protein: CASSPPLSSGGTSGANVLTF
CDR3 DNA: TGTGCCAGCAGCCCTCCCCTCTCTAGCGGGGGGACCTCTGGGGCCAACGTCCTGACTTTC

J gene: TRBJ2-1
clone size: -
V gene: TRBV5-1
D gene: -
CDR3 protein: CASSIINEQFF
CDR3 DNA: TGCGCCAGCAGCATTATCAATGAGCAGTTCTTC

J gene: TRBJ1-1
clone size: -
V gene: TRBV5-4
D gene: -
CDR3 protein: CASSSTGGRWTEAFF
CDR3 DNA: TGTGCCAGCAGCTCTACTGGGGGGAGGTGGACTGAAGCTTTCTTT

J gene: TRBJ1-5
clone size: many
V gene: TRBV4-1
D gene: -
CDR3 protein: CASSQTPRQANQPQHF
CDR3 DNA: TGCGCCAGCAGCCAAACCCCCCGACAGGCTAATCAGCCCCAGCATTTT

J gene: TRBJ2-3
clone size: -
V gene: TRBV13
D gene: TRBD2
CDR3 protein: CASSLGGGGALTDTQYF
CDR3 DNA: TGTGCCAGCAGCTTAGGTGGCGGGGGGGCCCTCACAGATACGCAGTATTTT

J gene: TRBJ2-5
clone size: -
V gene: TRBV18
D gene: -
CDR3 protein: CASSRDNQETQYF
CDR3 DNA: TGTGCCAGCTCACGAGATAACCAAGAGACCCAGTACTTC

J gene: TRBJ1-5
clone size: few
V gene: TRBV19
D gene: TRBD1
CDR3 protein: CASSTKTGVGQPQHF
CDR3 DNA: TGTGCCAGTAGTACAAAGACAGGGGTAGGCCAGCCCCAGCATTTT